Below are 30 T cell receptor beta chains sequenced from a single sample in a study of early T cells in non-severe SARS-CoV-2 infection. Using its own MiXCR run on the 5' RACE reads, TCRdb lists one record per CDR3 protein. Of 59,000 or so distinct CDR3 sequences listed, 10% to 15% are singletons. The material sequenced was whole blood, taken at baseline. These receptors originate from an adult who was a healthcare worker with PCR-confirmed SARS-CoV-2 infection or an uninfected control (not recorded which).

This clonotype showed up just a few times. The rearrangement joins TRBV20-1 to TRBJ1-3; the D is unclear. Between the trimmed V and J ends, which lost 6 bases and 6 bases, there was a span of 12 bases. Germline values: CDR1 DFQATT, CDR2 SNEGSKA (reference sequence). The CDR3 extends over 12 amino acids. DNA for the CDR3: TGCAGTGCCTCGTACGGGGTAAACACCATATATTTT. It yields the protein CSASYGVNTIYF.

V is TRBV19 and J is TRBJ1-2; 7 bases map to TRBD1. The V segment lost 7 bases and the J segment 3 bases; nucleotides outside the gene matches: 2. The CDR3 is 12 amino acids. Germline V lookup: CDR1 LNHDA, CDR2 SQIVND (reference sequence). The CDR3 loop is CASIQGDYGYTF. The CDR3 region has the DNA TGTGCCAGTATTCAGGGGGACTATGGCTACACCTTC. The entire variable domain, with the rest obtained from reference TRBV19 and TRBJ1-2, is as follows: DGGITQSPKYLFRKEGQNVTLSCEQNLNHDAMYWYRQDPGQGLRLIYYSQIVNDFQKGDIAEGYSVSREKKESFPLTVTSAQKNPTAFYLCASIQGDYGYTFGSGTRLTVV.

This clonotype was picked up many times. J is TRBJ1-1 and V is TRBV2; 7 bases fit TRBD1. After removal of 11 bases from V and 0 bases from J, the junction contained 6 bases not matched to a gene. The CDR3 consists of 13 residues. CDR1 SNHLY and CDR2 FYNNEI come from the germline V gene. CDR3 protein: CAGQDSMNTEAFF. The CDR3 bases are TGTGCCGGACAGGACAGTATGAACACTGAAGCTTTCTTT.

The chain's CDR3 is CAISLGTSGSLFF. For the CDR3, the DNA is TGTGCCATCAGCCTCGGGACTAGCGGGAGCCTGTTTTTT. The V call is TRBV10-3, the J call TRBJ2-2; 14 bases align to TRBD2. CDR1 and CDR2 (germline): ENHRY, SYGVKD. V lost 6 bases and J lost 14; bases outside the gene matches: 5. The CDR3 sequence is 13 residues long.

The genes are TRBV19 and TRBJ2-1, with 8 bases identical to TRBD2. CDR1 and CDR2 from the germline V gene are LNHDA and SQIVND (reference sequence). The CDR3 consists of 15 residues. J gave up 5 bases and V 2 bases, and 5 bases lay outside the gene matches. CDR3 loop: CASSIPGGQDNEQFF. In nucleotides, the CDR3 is TGTGCCAGTAGTATACCGGGAGGGCAGGACAATGAGCAGTTCTTC. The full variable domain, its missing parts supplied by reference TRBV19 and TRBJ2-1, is DGGITQSPKYLFRKEGQNVTLSCEQNLNHDAMYWYRQDPGQGLRLIYYSQIVNDFQKGDIAEGYSVSREKKESFPLTVTSAQKNPTAFYLCASSIPGGQDNEQFFGPGTRLTVL.

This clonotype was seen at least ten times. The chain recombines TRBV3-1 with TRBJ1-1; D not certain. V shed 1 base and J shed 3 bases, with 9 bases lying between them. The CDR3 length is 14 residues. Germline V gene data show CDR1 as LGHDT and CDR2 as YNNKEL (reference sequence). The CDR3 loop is CASSQVASYTEAFF. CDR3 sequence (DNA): TGTGCCAGCAGCCAAGTTGCGTCGTACACTGAAGCTTTCTTT.

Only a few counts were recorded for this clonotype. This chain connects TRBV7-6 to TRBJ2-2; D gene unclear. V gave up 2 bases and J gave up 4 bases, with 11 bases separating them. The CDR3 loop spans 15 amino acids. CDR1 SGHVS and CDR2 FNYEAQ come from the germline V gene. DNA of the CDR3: TGTGCCAGCAGCTTATATGGGTATGGCACCGGGGAGCTGTTTTTT. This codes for CASSLYGYGTGELFF.

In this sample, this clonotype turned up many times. CDR3 loop: CASSEANTIMNTEAFF. The CDR3 bases are TGTGCCAGCAGTGAAGCAAACACAATCATGAACACTGAAGCTTTCTTT. The chain employs TRBV6-1 and TRBJ1-1; D gene ambiguous. The V end was cut by 0 bases, the J end by 0 bases, with 11 bases between. This CDR3 has 16 amino acids. Germline V CDR1 and CDR2: MNHNS, SASEGT.

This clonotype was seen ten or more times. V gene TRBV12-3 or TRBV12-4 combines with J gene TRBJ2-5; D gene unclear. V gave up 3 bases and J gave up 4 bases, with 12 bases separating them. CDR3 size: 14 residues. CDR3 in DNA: TGTGCCAGCAGTTTTTCCCAGGCGAGAGAGACCCAGTACTTC. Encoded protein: CASSFSQARETQYF.

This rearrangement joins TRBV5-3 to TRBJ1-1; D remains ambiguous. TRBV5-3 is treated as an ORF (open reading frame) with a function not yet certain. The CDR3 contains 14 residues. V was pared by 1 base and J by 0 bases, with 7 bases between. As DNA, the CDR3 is TGTGCCAGAAGCTTGCCGGGTATGAACACTGAAGCTTTCTTT. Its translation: CARSLPGMNTEAFF.

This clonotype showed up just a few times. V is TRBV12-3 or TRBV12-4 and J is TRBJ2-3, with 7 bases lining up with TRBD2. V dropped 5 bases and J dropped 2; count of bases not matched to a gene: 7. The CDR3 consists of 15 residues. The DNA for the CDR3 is TGTGCCAGCAGTCCCTCGGCGGGAGCCACAGATACGCAGTATTTT. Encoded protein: CASSPSAGATDTQYF.

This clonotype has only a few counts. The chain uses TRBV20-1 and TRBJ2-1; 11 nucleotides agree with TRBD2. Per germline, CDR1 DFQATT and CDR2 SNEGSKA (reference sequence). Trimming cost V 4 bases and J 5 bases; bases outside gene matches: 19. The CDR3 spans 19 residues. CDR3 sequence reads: CSATQWASGRLKLNNEQFF. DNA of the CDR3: TGCAGTGCTACCCAGTGGGCTAGCGGGAGGCTCAAGCTTAACAATGAGCAGTTCTTC.

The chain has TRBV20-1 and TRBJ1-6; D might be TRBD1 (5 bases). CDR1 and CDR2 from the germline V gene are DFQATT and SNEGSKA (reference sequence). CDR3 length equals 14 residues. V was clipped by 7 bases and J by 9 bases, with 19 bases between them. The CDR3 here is CSVNAGKEGSPLHF. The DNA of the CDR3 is TGCAGTGTTAACGCAGGGAAGGAGGGTTCACCCCTCCACTTT.

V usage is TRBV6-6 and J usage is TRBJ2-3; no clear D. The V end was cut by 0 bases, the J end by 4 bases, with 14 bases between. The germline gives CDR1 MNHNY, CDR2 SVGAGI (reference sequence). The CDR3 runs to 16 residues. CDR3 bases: TGTGCCAGCAGTTACTCTCAGCCAGACCGGGCAGATACGCAGTATTTT. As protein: CASSYSQPDRADTQYF.

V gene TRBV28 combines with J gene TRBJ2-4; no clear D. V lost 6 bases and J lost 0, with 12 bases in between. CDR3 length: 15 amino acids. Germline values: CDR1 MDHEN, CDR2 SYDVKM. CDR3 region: CASSPPWLAKNIQYF. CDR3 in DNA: TGTGCCAGCAGCCCCCCCTGGCTAGCCAAAAACATTCAGTACTTC. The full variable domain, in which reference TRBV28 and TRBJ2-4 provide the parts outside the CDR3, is DVKVTQSSRYLVKRTGEKVFLECVQDMDHENMFWYRQDPGLGLRLIYFSYDVKMKEKGDIPEGYSVSREKKERFSLILESASTNQTSMYLCASSPPWLAKNIQYFGAGTRLSVL.

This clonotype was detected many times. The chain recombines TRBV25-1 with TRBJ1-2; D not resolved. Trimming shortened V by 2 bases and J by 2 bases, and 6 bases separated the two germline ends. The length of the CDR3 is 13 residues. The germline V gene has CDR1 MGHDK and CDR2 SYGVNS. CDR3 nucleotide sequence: TGTGCCAGCAGTGAAACGAGCAACTATGGCTACACCTTC. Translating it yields CASSETSNYGYTF.

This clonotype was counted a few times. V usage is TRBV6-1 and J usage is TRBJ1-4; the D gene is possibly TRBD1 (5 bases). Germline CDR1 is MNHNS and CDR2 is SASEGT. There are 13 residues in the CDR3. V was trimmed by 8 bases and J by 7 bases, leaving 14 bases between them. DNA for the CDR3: TGTGCCAGCGGGGCCATCACGGGTGAAAAACTGTTTTTT. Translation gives CASGAITGEKLFF.

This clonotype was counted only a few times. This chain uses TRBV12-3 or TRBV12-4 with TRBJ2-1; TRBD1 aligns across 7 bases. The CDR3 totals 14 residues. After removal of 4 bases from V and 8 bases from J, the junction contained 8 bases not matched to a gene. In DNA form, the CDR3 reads TGTGCCAGCAGTTCCGCAGGGGGAGTCGATGAGCAGTTCTTC. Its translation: CASSSAGGVDEQFF.

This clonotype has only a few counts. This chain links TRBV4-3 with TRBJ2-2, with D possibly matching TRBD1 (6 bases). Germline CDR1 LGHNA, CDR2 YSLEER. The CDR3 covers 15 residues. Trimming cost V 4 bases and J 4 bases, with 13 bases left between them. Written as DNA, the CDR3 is TGCGCCAGCAGCCCCCAGGACAGTTCCACCGGGGAGCTGTTTTTT. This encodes CASSPQDSSTGELFF.

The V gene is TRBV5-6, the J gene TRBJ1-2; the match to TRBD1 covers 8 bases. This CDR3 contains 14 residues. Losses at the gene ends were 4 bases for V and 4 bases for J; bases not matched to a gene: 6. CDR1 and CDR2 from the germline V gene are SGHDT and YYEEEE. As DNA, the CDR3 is TGTGCCAGCAGCACCCTGGACAGGGTCTATGGCTACACCTTC. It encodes CASSTLDRVYGYTF. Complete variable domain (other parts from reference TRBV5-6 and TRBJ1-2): DAGVTQSPTHLIKTRGQQVTLRCSPKSGHDTVSWYQQALGQGPQFIFQYYEEEERQRGNFPDRFSGHQFPNYSSELNVNALLLGDSALYLCASSTLDRVYGYTFGSGTRLTVV.

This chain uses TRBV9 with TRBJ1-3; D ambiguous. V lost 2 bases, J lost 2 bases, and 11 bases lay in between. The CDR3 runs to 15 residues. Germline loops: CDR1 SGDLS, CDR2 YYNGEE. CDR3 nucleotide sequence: TGTGCCAGCAGCGTGGGGATGGATCCTGGAAACACCATATATTTT. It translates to CASSVGMDPGNTIYF.

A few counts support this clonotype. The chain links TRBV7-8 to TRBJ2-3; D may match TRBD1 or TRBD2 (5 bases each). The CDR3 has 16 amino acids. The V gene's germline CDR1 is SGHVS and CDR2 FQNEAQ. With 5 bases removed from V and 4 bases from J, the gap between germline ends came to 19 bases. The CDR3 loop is CASSPPRGGKADTQYF. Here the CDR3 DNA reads TGTGCCAGCAGCCCCCCGAGGGGTGGGAAGGCAGATACGCAGTATTTT.

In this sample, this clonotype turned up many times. The chain's CDR3 is CASGLFPGTVYEQYF. CDR3 DNA sequence: TGTGCTAGTGGTTTGTTTCCCGGGACTGTCTACGAGCAGTACTTC. The chain couples TRBV12-5 to TRBJ2-7; TRBD2 might be the D (6 bases). Trimming took 2 bases from V and 3 from J, leaving 14 bases between them. The CDR3 runs to 15 residues. The V gene's germline CDR1 is LGHNT and CDR2 FRNRAP.

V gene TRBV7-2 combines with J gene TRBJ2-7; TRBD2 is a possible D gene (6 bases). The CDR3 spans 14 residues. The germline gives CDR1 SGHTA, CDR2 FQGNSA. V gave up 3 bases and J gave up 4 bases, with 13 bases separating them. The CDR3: CASSLGGLFYEQYF. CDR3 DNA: TGTGCCAGCAGCTTGGGGGGACTTTTTTACGAGCAGTACTTC.

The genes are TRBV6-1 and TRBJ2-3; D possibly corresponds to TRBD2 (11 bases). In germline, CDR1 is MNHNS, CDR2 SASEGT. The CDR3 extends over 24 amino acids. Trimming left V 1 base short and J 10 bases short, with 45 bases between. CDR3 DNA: TGTGCCAGCAGTGAAGGGATAGCCGGGACAGGGGTGCCGCTAGCGGGGGGCCGCCAAAGCCCGCAGTATTTT. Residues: CASSEGIAGTGVPLAGGRQSPQYF.

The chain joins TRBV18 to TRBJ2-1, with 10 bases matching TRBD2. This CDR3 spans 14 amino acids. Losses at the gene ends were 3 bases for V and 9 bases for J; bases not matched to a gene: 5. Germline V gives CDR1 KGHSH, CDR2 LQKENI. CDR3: CASSPVSGRGEQFF. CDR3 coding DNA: TGTGCCAGCTCACCGGTCAGCGGGAGGGGTGAGCAGTTCTTC. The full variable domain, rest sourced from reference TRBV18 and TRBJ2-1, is NAGVMQNPRHLVRRRGQEARLRCSPMKGHSHVYWYRQLPEEGLKFMVYLQKENIIDESGMPKERFSAEFPKEGPSILRIQQVVRGDSAAYFCASSPVSGRGEQFFGPGTRLTVL.

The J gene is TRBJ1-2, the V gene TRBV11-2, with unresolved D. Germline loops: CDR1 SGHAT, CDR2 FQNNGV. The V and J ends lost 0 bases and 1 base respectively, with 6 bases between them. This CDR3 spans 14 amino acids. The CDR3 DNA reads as TGTGCCAGCAGCTTAGAACCTTATAACTATGGCTACACCTTC. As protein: CASSLEPYNYGYTF.

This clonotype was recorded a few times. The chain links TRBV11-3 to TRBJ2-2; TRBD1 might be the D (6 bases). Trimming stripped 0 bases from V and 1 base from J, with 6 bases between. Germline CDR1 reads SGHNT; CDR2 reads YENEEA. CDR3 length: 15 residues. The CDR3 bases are TGTGCCAGCAGCTTAGAGGGACAGAACACCGGGGAGCTGTTTTTT. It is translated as CASSLEGQNTGELFF. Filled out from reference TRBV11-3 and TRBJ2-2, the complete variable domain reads EAGVVQSPRYKIIEKKQPVAFWCNPISGHNTLYWYLQNLGQGPELLIRYENEEAVDDSQLPKDRFSAERLKGVDSTLKIQPAELGDSAVYLCASSLEGQNTGELFFGEGSRLTVL.

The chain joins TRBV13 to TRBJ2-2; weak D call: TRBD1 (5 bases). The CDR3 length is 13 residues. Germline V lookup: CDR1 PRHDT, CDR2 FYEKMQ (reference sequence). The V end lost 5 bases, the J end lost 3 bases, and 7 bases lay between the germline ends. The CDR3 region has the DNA TGTGCCAGCAGCGTCAGGGACACCGGGGAGCTGTTTTTT. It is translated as CASSVRDTGELFF.

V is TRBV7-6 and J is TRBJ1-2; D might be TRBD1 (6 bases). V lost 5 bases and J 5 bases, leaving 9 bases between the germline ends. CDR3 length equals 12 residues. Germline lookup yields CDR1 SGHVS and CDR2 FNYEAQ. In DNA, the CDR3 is TGTGCCAGCAGCCCCACAGGGTATGGCTACACCTTC. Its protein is CASSPTGYGYTF. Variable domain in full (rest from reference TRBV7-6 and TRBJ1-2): GAGVSQSPRYKVTKRGQDVALRCDPISGHVSLYWYRQALGQGPEFLTYFNYEAQQDKSGLPNDRFSAERPEGSISTLTIQRTEQRDSAMYRCASSPTGYGYTFGSGTRLTVV.